Shown below are 27 T cell receptor beta chains from a single sample sequenced in a study of Graves' ophthalmopathy and Graves' hyperthyroidism (dated by TCRdb to 2016 to 2019). TCRdb lists the instrument as Illumina HiSeq 2000. For repertoire sequencing, the TCR beta CDR3 regions were amplified from RNA transcripts. HTBI primers and the Qiagen OneStep RT-PCR kit were used in a first-round RT-PCR, which was followed by a second-round multiplex PCR, size selection and purification. TCRdb took the public reads, trimmed them with fastp at Q25, ran MiXCR for clone calling and kept in-frame beta chains. Rows with one shared CDR3 protein collapse into an entry with the most common genes and DNA. The sample table records some 410,000 distinct CDR3 sequences; roughly 21% of these occur just once. The ten largest clones represent roughly 3% of the sample. The specimen sequenced was peripheral blood. The receptors were sampled from a woman in her late teens or twenties with stable Graves' hyperthyroidism. Donor details come from another sample of the same person, matched by shared clones.

This clonotype was seen a few times. The chain combines TRBV6-1 with TRBJ1-2; D gene unclear. CDR1 MNHNS and CDR2 SASEGT come from the germline V gene. With 4 bases removed from V and 8 bases from J, the gap between germline ends came to 14 bases. CDR3 length: 13 amino acids. The CDR3: CASSVRRDEGYTF. CDR3 DNA: TGTGCCAGCAGTGTGCGAAGGGATGAAGGCTACACCTTC.

The table lists this clonotype with a count of one. A much larger clone lies one base from this, so it may be a read error. The chain carries TRBV7-2 and TRBJ2-7; D gene unclear. The germline V gene has CDR1 SGHTA and CDR2 FQGNSA. Trimming removed 4 bases from V and 0 bases from J, with 10 bases in between. This CDR3 has 14 residues. CDR3 sequence reads: CASSSGRNSYEQYF. CDR3 nucleotide sequence: TGTGCCAGCAGCTCAGGCAGGAACTCCTACGAGCAGTACTTC.

In this sample, this clonotype turned up many times. In nucleotides, the CDR3 is TGTGCCACCAGTGGGAGGACAGGGTCCTCCTACGAGCAGTACTTC. Translated: CATSGRTGSSYEQYF. V is TRBV24-1 and J is TRBJ2-7; 8 bases are shared with TRBD1. The ends lost 5 bases at V and 0 bases at J; junction bases unmatched: 5. In germline, CDR1 is KGHDR, CDR2 SFDVKD. This CDR3 region has 15 residues.

This clonotype appeared many times. The chain is built from TRBV7-2 and TRBJ2-7; 11 bases agree with TRBD2. The CDR3 length is 15 residues. Germline assignment: CDR1 SGHTA and CDR2 FQGNSA. V was clipped by 5 bases and J by 2 bases; unmatched bases: 5. The CDR3 nucleotides are TGTGCCAGCAGCAACATAGCGGGAGGGCCCTACGAGCAGTACTTC. Amino acids: CASSNIAGGPYEQYF.

V gene TRBV3-1 combines with J gene TRBJ1-5, with 7 bases aligning to TRBD1. V gave up 4 bases and J gave up 3 bases; unmatched junction bases: 15. The germline CDR1 and CDR2 sequences are LGHDT and YNNKEL (reference sequence). This CDR3 region has 18 residues. In DNA, the CDR3 is TGTGCCAGCAGCCCAAGCCGGGCAGGGGGTTGGATCAATCAGCCCCAGCATTTT. This codes for CASSPSRAGGWINQPQHF.

Concerning this clonotype: A junction end diverges from the germline sequence, so it may reflect a read error. The genes are TRBV30 and TRBJ2-6; a weak D match, TRBD1 (5 bases). The CDR3 totals 16 residues. From germline, CDR1 is GTSNPN and CDR2 SVGIG (reference sequence). The CDR3 here is CACPRADSSGANVLAF. CDR3 sequence (DNA): TGTGCCTGCCCCAGGGCGGATAGCTCTGGGGCCAACGTCCTGGCTTTC.

This clonotype was counted at least ten times. V and J are TRBV9 and TRBJ2-7; 13 positions agree with TRBD2. J lost 9 bases, V lost 3 bases, and 6 bases had no gene match. Germline V gene sequence: CDR1 SGDLS, CDR2 YYNGEE. CDR3 length: 14 residues. For the CDR3, the DNA is TGTGCCAGCAGCGATGGACTAGCGGGAGATAGGCAGTACTTC. It translates to CASSDGLAGDRQYF.

This clonotype was seen ten or more times. The V call is TRBV12-3 or TRBV12-4, the J call TRBJ1-2, with 8 bases aligning to TRBD1. The CDR3 has 14 amino acids. V shed 6 bases, J shed 1 base, and the junction held 4 bases outside the gene matches. CDR3 sequence reads: CASSETGVNYGYTF. For the CDR3, the DNA is TGTGCCAGCAGCGAGACAGGGGTTAACTATGGCTACACCTTC.

The chain links TRBV12-3 or TRBV12-4 to TRBJ2-7; TRBD2 might be the D (7 bases). The CDR3 is made up of 13 amino acids. The ends were cut back, 3 bases at V and 6 bases at J, with 12 bases in the middle. This CDR3 reads CASSFKGEGEQYF. The CDR3 nucleotides are TGTGCCAGCAGTTTCAAGGGGGAGGGCGAGCAGTACTTC.

This rearrangement joins TRBV20-1 to TRBJ2-7, with 15 bases lining up with TRBD2. CDR3 length equals 18 residues. The germline V gene encodes CDR1 DFQATT and CDR2 SNEGSKA (reference sequence). J gave up 3 bases and V 0 bases, and 9 bases lay outside the gene matches. CDR3 DNA sequence: TGCAGTGCTAGAGATTCGGGACTAGCGGGAGGATTACTCTACGAGCAGTACTTC. Translating it yields CSARDSGLAGGLLYEQYF.

The count of this clonotype is one. V gene TRBV9 combines with J gene TRBJ1-2; D is unclear. From germline, CDR1 is SGDLS and CDR2 YYNGEE. V was cut by 3 bases and J by 3 bases, with 12 bases left in between. This CDR3 comprises 14 residues. CDR3 bases: TGTGCCAGCAGCGCGTTTTTACGGGACTATGGCTACACCTTC. This translates into CASSAFLRDYGYTF.

This clonotype was found many times. The rearrangement links TRBV5-4 to TRBJ1-1; D call uncertain. This CDR3 contains 13 residues. CDR1 is SGHNT and CDR2 is YYREEE in the germline V gene (reference sequence). The V and J ends lost 4 bases and 5 bases respectively, with 12 bases between them. The CDR3, as DNA: TGTGCCAGCAGCCTCGAGGTGCAGACTGAAGCTTTCTTT. Translation: CASSLEVQTEAFF.

The chain joins TRBV9 to TRBJ1-1; D unclear. Germline CDR1 reads SGDLS; CDR2 reads YYNGEE. This CDR3 comprises 14 residues. V was trimmed by 0 bases and J by 4 bases, leaving 10 bases between them. The CDR3 reads CASSVGSQATEAFF. CDR3 bases: TGTGCCAGCAGCGTAGGTTCCCAGGCCACTGAAGCTTTCTTT.

The chain is built from TRBV5-1 and TRBJ1-1, with a tentative D call TRBD1 (5 bases). Looked up from germline, CDR1 is SGHRS and CDR2 is YFSETQ. V was cut by 2 bases and J by 1 base, with 12 bases left in between. The CDR3 spans 15 residues. The CDR3: CASSFQGRSNTEAFF. In nucleotides, the CDR3 is TGCGCCAGCAGCTTCCAGGGACGGTCGAACACTGAAGCTTTCTTT.

The V call is TRBV6-2 or TRBV6-3, the J call TRBJ2-6; 9 nucleotides line up with TRBD1. Germline V gene lookup returns CDR1 MNHEY and CDR2 SVGEGT. CDR3 length: 20 residues. V lost 2 bases to trimming and J lost 1 base; unmatched junction nucleotides: 12. Written as DNA, the CDR3 is TGTGCCAGCAGTTACCCCGACAGGGGGGGATTGACGTCTGGGGCCAACGTCCTGACTTTC. This encodes CASSYPDRGGLTSGANVLTF.

This clonotype was recorded at least ten times. A read error may explain this, as a much larger clone is one base away. The V and J genes are TRBV6-4 and TRBJ2-7, with 9 bases fitting TRBD2. Germline assignment: CDR1 MRHNA and CDR2 SNTAGT. CDR3 length equals 14 residues. The CDR3 loop is CAGSTGLASYEQYF. The CDR3 DNA is TGTGCCGGCAGTACCGGACTAGCGTCGTACGAGCAGTACTTC.

This clonotype was counted a single time. Germline is not matched at one junction end, which may reflect a read error. The chain recombines TRBV6-1 with TRBJ2-7, with no clear D. CDR1 MNHNS and CDR2 SASEGT come from the germline V gene. CDR3 length: 13 residues. The CDR3 DNA reads TGTGCCAGCAGTGAAGACGGATACTACGATCAGTACTTC. Translating gives CASSEDGYYDQYF.

This clonotype was found many times. This rearrangement joins TRBV6-1 to TRBJ2-7; perhaps TRBD2 as D (5 bases). CDR1 and CDR2 from the germline V gene are MNHNS and SASEGT. This CDR3 region has 16 residues. Trimming stripped 5 bases from V and 1 base from J, with 18 bases between. The CDR3 sequence is CASSRESWGRSYEQYF. In nucleotides, the CDR3 is TGTGCCAGCAGTCGGGAATCATGGGGTCGGTCCTACGAGCAGTACTTC.

The chain links TRBV7-9 to TRBJ1-3; D is uncertain. CDR3 size: 14 residues. V lost 0 bases, J lost 7 bases, and 10 bases lay in between. CDR1 and CDR2 from the germline V gene are SEHNR and FQNEAQ (reference sequence). In DNA, the CDR3 is TGTGCCAGCAGCTTAGCGTTCCTCGAGAACACCATATATTTT. This sequence encodes CASSLAFLENTIYF.

A remark on this clonotype: This sequence may be a read error, since a much larger clone differs from it by one base. The chain uses TRBV19 and TRBJ2-7; 7 positions match TRBD2. Germline loops: CDR1 LNHDA, CDR2 SQIVND (reference sequence). The CDR3 length is 17 residues. The CDR3 nucleotides are TGTGCCAGTAGTGTAGAGTCTCCGAGGACTAGAGGGTACGAGCAGTACTTC. It is translated as CASSVESPRTRGYEQYF.

This clonotype was recorded at least ten times. The chain has TRBV29-1 and TRBJ2-7; 8 bases fit TRBD1. From germline, CDR1 is SQVTM and CDR2 ANQGSEA. The CDR3 is 13 amino acids. V lost 4 bases, J lost 6 bases, and 8 bases stayed unmatched. The CDR3 bases are TGCAGCGTTGTGGGAGAGACAGGGGTCGAGCAGTACTTC. Encoded protein: CSVVGETGVEQYF.

This clonotype came up many times. This chain uses TRBV30 with TRBJ2-4; a weak D match, TRBD1 (5 bases). Trimming cost V 0 bases and J 5 bases, with 11 bases left between them. The CDR3 is 14 amino acids. Germline V lookup: CDR1 GTSNPN, CDR2 SVGIG (reference sequence). CDR3: CAWSVGVGENIQYF. As DNA, the CDR3 is TGTGCCTGGAGTGTAGGGGTAGGGGAAAACATTCAGTACTTC. The full variable domain, completed using reference TRBV30 and TRBJ2-4, is SQTIHQWPATLVQPVGSPLSLECTVEGTSNPNLYWYRQAAGRGLQLLFYSVGIGQISSEVPQNLSASRPQDRQFILSSKKLLLSDSGFYLCAWSVGVGENIQYFGAGTRLSVL.

This clonotype came up many times. The chain couples TRBV2 to TRBJ1-2; maybe TRBD1 (6 bases). The germline V and J ends were trimmed by 6 bases and 5 bases, with 10 bases remaining between them. This CDR3 contains 12 residues. The germline V gene encodes CDR1 SNHLY and CDR2 FYNNEI. This CDR3 reads CASRAGDYGYTF. The CDR3, as DNA: TGTGCCAGCAGGGCAGGGGATTATGGCTACACCTTC.

In this sample, this clonotype turned up many times. V gene TRBV12-3 or TRBV12-4 combines with J gene TRBJ2-2, with 7 bases that match TRBD1. The V gene end was trimmed by 11 bases and the J gene end by 3 bases; junction bases not matched to a gene: 6. CDR3 length equals 13 residues. CDR3 DNA: TGTGCCGGCGGACAGGCTCACACCGGGGAGCTGTTTTTT. This codes for CAGGQAHTGELFF.

This clonotype was recorded at least ten times. The V gene is TRBV11-2, the J gene TRBJ2-7, with 8 bases fitting TRBD1. This CDR3 has 19 amino acids. After removal of 0 bases from V and 2 bases from J, the junction contained 15 bases not matched to a gene. Germline CDR1 and CDR2: SGHAT and FQNNGV. The CDR3 region has the DNA TGTGCCAGCAGCTTAGAAGTCCCTTTACAGGACAGGGAAACCTACGAGCAGTACTTC. Translated: CASSLEVPLQDRETYEQYF.

This clonotype was found many times. This chain links TRBV7-2 with TRBJ2-4; TRBD2 matches at 7 bases. The CDR3 length is 17 residues. V was pared by 1 base and J by 4 bases, with 10 bases of the junction left unmatched. CDR1 is SGHTA, CDR2 FQGNSA, per germline. Here the CDR3 DNA reads TGTGCCAGCAGCTTAGGGCTAGCGGTAACTACAAAAAACATTCAGTACTTC. It codes for CASSLGLAVTTKNIQYF.

This clonotype occurred many times. V gene TRBV7-8 combines with J gene TRBJ2-5; D perhaps matches TRBD2 (5 bases). The ends were cut back, 4 bases at V and 2 bases at J, with 11 bases in the middle. The CDR3 runs to 14 residues. Per germline, CDR1 SGHVS and CDR2 FQNEAQ. The CDR3 nucleotides are TGTGCCAGCAGCTGGAGGAGCGGTCAAGAGACCCAGTACTTC. Translated, it gives CASSWRSGQETQYF.